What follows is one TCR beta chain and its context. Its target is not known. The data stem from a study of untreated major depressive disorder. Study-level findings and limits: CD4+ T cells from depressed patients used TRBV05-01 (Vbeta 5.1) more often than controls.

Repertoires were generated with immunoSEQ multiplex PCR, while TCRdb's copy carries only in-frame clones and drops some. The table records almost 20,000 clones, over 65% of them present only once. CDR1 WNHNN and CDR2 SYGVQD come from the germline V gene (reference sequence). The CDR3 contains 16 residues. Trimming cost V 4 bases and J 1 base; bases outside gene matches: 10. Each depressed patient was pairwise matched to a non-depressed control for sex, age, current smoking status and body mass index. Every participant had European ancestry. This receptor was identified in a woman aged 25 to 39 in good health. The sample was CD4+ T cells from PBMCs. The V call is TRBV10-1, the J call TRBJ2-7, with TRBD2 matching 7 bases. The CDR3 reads CASSGRGAGMSYEQYF. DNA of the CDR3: TGCGCCAGCAGTGGTCGGGGAGCGGGAATGTCCTACGAGCAGTACTTC.